This T cell receptor (beta chain) was captured in a study of cytomegalovirus exposure and HLA in healthy donors. V shed 0 bases and J 4 bases; nucleotides not matched to a gene: 6. The CDR3 runs to 16 residues. The germline V gene encodes CDR1 MNHEY and CDR2 SVGAGI. Researchers ran the PCR with 60 Vbeta and 13 Jbeta primers. Libraries were prepared by immunoSEQ multiplex PCR; TCRdb keeps only in-frame clonotypes and omits some of them. The sample lists about 180,000 clones; more than 75% were seen once. This clonotype originated in a woman in her twenties or thirties in good health and CMV-seropositive. The sequenced material came from PBMCs. The J gene is TRBJ2-1, the V gene TRBV6-5; TRBD2 matches at 7 bases. CDR3 DNA: TGTGCCAGCAGTTACTCGCCGGGGGGACCTTACAATGAGCAGTTCTTC. Amino acid sequence: CASSYSPGGPYNEQFF.